Here is one TCR beta chain with its context. The PCR employed 60 Vbeta primers together with 13 Jbeta primers. Clones were read by immunoSEQ multiplex PCR, and TCRdb kept only the in-frame ones, dropping some. The repertoire has about 170,000 clones, roughly four fifths of them found once; the top ten carry 0.65% to 0.95%. This record belongs to a study of cytomegalovirus exposure and HLA in healthy donors. This clonotype was obtained from a female donor in good health and CMV-seronegative. The specimen sequenced was PBMCs.

CDR3 DNA: TGTGCCAGTAGTTCTACAGGGGGCAGGAATCAGCCCCAGCATTTT. Its translation: CASSSTGGRNQPQHF. The rearrangement joins TRBV19 to TRBJ1-5; 9 bases line up with TRBD1. There are 15 residues in the CDR3. Trimming at V came to 5 bases and at J to 4 bases, leaving 6 bases not matched to a gene. Per the germline V gene, CDR1 is LNHDA and CDR2 is SQIVND (reference sequence).